What follows are 8 T cell receptor beta chains derived from one specimen sequenced in a study of OX40 agonist ivuxolimab in advanced cancers. Method: immunoSEQ multiplex PCR; TCRdb's copy keeps in-frame clones and lacks some. The sample records tens of thousands of clones, approximately 81% being singletons. The starting material was CD4+ or CD8+ T cells sorted from blood, obtained in a trial of the OX40 agonist ivuxolimab. The receptors come from an adult with an advanced solid tumor such as melanoma, head and neck, liver or kidney cancer.

The rearrangement links TRBV9 to TRBJ2-1; D gene unclear. CDR1 and CDR2 from the germline V gene are SGDLS and YYNGEE. CDR3 length: 13 amino acids. V lost 0 bases and J 6 bases, leaving 7 bases between the germline ends. In DNA form, the CDR3 reads TGTGCCAGCAGCGTAGAAACCCCCAATGAGCAGTTCTTC. It yields the protein CASSVETPNEQFF.

The chain is built from TRBV19 and TRBJ1-1; 8 bases are a match to TRBD1. The CDR3 covers 14 residues. The germline V gene has CDR1 LNHDA and CDR2 SQIVND (reference sequence). J lost 3 bases, V lost 8 bases, and 8 bases had no gene match. The CDR3 DNA sequence: TGTGCCAGTGGGACACAGGGGGGAGACACTGAAGCTTTCTTT. It yields the protein CASGTQGGDTEAFF.

This clone was counted between two and nine times. This rearrangement joins TRBV5-1 to TRBJ2-5; 8 positions agree with TRBD1. The CDR3 spans 15 residues. J lost 2 bases, V lost 4 bases, and 7 bases had no gene match. The germline CDR1 and CDR2 sequences are SGHRS and YFSETQ. The CDR3 nucleotides are TGCGCCAGCAGCCCCTTGACAGGGGAACAAGAGACCCAGTACTTC. As protein: CASSPLTGEQETQYF.

CDR3 in amino acids: CASSDYGPTDTQYF. DNA for the CDR3: TGTGCCAGCAGTGACTACGGTCCCACAGATACGCAGTATTTT. V gene TRBV6-4 combines with J gene TRBJ2-3, with unresolved D. The germline gives CDR1 MRHNA, CDR2 SNTAGT. V was shortened by 1 base and J by 2 bases, with 7 bases between the two germline ends. The CDR3 is 14 residues long.

The chain is built from TRBV4-2 and TRBJ2-1; 11 positions agree with TRBD2. The CDR3 has 15 amino acids. Trimming took 4 bases from V and 4 from J; bases not matched to a gene: 3. From germline, CDR1 is LGHNA and CDR2 YNFKEQ. CDR3 nucleotide sequence: TGTGCCAGCAGCCGCACTAGCGGGAGATACAATGAGCAGTTCTTC. This encodes CASSRTSGRYNEQFF.

This clone showed up just once. The chain combines TRBV7-9 with TRBJ2-1; 12 bases map to TRBD2. This CDR3 contains 19 residues. Germline V gene data show CDR1 as SEHNR and CDR2 as FQNEAQ (reference sequence). With V trimmed by 4 bases and J by 2 bases, 12 bases remained unmatched. CDR3 sequence reads: CASSSPALAGGPTYNEQFF. The CDR3 DNA sequence: TGTGCCAGCAGCTCCCCCGCTCTAGCGGGAGGGCCCACCTACAATGAGCAGTTCTTC.

The chain links TRBV5-4 to TRBJ1-5; a possible D gene is TRBD1 (5 bases). The V end lost 4 bases, the J end lost 4 bases, and 12 bases lay between the germline ends. CDR3 size: 14 residues. From germline, CDR1 is SGHNT and CDR2 YYREEE (reference sequence). The CDR3 region is CASSLQGTNQPQHF. The CDR3 DNA reads TGTGCCAGCAGCCTTCAGGGAACTAATCAGCCCCAGCATTTT.

V and J are TRBV18 and TRBJ2-7, with 9 nucleotides matching TRBD1. The CDR3 loop spans 16 amino acids. Germline CDR1 and CDR2: KGHSH and LQKENI. The junction had 12 bases not matched to a gene; V was cut back by 3 bases and J by 6 bases. In DNA form, the CDR3 reads TGTGCCAGCTCACCCCCGGGACAGGGCAGAGGGGGCGAGCAGTACTTC. Its protein is CASSPPGQGRGGEQYF.